The present T cell receptor beta chain was sequenced within a study of CD8 T cells in Susac syndrome. Across the study: The Susac syndrome patients were therapy-naive, on corticosteroids, or on intravenous immunoglobulin alone at blood draw. Study-wide findings and caveats: The study recognized that its TCR sequencing and HLA analysis covered a relatively small number of individuals.

Reverse transcription of roughly 0.5 to 1 ug RNA was carried out with random hexamers. An immunoSEQ multiplex PCR amplified TCR beta CDR3 over 54 Vbeta and 13 Jbeta. Each CDR3 protein gets one entry after TCRdb re-called the immunoSEQ multiplex PCR reads with MiXCR. Among about 81,000 distinct CDR3 sequences, approximately 95% were seen once, and the ten largest hold about 0.99%. This clonotype was detected only once. The antigen remains undetermined. Unmatched junction bases numbered 5, after V lost 0 bases and J lost 7 bases. Per the germline V gene, CDR1 is GTSNPN and CDR2 is SVGIG (reference sequence). This CDR3 region has 14 residues.

Sequenced sample: CD8+ T cells from PBMCs. This TCR was recovered from a human donor with Susac syndrome. The rearrangement links TRBV30 to TRBJ2-7; 11 nucleotides match TRBD2. The CDR3 DNA reads as TGTGCCTGGAGTGTGCTAGCGGGAGGTCGAGAGCAGTACTTC. Protein product: CAWSVLAGGREQYF.